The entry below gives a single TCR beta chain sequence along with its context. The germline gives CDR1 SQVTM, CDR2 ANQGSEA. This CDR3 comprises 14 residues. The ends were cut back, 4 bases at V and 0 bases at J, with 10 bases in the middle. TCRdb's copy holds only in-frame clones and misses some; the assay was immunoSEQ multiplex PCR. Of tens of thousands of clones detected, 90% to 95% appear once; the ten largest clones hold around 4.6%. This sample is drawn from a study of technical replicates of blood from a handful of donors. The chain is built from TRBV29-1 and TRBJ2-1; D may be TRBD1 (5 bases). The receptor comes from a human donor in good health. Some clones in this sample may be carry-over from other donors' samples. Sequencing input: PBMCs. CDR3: CSVGGRASYNEQFF. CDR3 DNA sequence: TGCAGCGTTGGGGGCCGGGCCTCCTACAATGAGCAGTTCTTC.